Listed below are T cell receptor beta chains from one sample, sequenced in a study of neurological immune-mediated disorders. Via MiXCR, TCRdb re-called the 5' RACE reads, giving one row per CDR3 protein. The sample has more than 40,000 distinct CDR3 sequences, about 2% seen once. The source material was PBMCs. These receptor sequences come from a woman aged 35 to 49 with multiple sclerosis. CDR3s leave out the opening cysteine and the closing phenylalanine or tryptophan. Fields, in order: V gene, J gene, CDR3 protein.

V: TRBV20-1; J: TRBJ2-7; CDR3: SARDARPTGEQQY
V: TRBV2; J: TRBJ1-2; CDR3: ASTTGESGYT
V: TRBV3-1; J: TRBJ2-5; CDR3: ASSQVAKETQY
V: TRBV7-8; J: TRBJ2-1; CDR3: ASSSQVGGSYNEQF
V: TRBV15; J: TRBJ2-1; CDR3: ATSRPDRPNEQF
V: TRBV7-9; J: TRBJ2-2; CDR3: ASSFSSFSPTGTSGGNTGELF
V: TRBV5-1; J: TRBJ1-2; CDR3: ASSLQGANYGYT
V: TRBV20-1; J: TRBJ2-1; CDR3: SAPGLAGINEQF
V: TRBV29-1; J: TRBJ2-7; CDR3: SASGTSGATYEQY
V: TRBV12-3/TRBV12-4; J: TRBJ2-1; CDR3: ASSFAARGENEQF
V: TRBV12-3/TRBV12-4; J: TRBJ1-2; CDR3: ASSPDRAYGYT
V: TRBV6-5; J: TRBJ2-1; CDR3: ASSPSGGGHEQF
V: TRBV5-1; J: TRBJ1-1; CDR3: ASSSRVTRNTEAF
V: TRBV5-1; J: TRBJ1-2; CDR3: ASSPTGPGYGYT
V: TRBV5-8; J: TRBJ1-1; CDR3: ASSIPGPGTEAF
V: TRBV18; J: TRBJ1-1; CDR3: ASSPPNKNTEAF
V: TRBV3-1; J: TRBJ2-1; CDR3: ASSQEPTPLRGEQF
V: TRBV12-3/TRBV12-4; J: TRBJ1-6; CDR3: ASSLGRGSPLH
V: TRBV6-5; J: TRBJ2-4; CDR3: ASSLTGENIQY
V: TRBV7-9; J: TRBJ2-7; CDR3: ASSPSGISYEQY
V: TRBV5-6; J: TRBJ2-7; CDR3: ASSFGSLDEQY
V: TRBV20-1; J: TRBJ1-3; CDR3: SATGTGSGNTIY
V: TRBV20-1; J: TRBJ1-2; CDR3: SAPPGQATNYGYT
V: TRBV5-1; J: TRBJ2-3; CDR3: ASSNDRYTQY
V: TRBV29-1; J: TRBJ2-3; CDR3: SAGAYTDTQY
V: TRBV5-6; J: TRBJ1-5; CDR3: ASSLGPDQPQH
V: TRBV3-1; J: TRBJ2-1; CDR3: ASSQDEGVSYNEQF
V: TRBV20-1; J: TRBJ2-2; CDR3: SALINVAGELF
V: TRBV5-1; J: TRBJ2-3; CDR3: ASSLGATGTASTDTQY
V: TRBV5-1; J: TRBJ2-3; CDR3: ASSLGQGVDTQY
V: TRBV29-1; J: TRBJ2-3; CDR3: SVGTQDTQY
V: TRBV2; J: TRBJ2-3; CDR3: ASGDRGPTDTQY
V: TRBV20-1; J: TRBJ1-5; CDR3: SATQTGGFNQPQH
V: TRBV11-3; J: TRBJ1-1; CDR3: ASGRAFDTEAF
V: TRBV5-1; J: TRBJ1-2; CDR3: ASRPQGADGYT
V: TRBV7-9; J: TRBJ2-5; CDR3: ASSSDGPQETQY
V: TRBV21-1; J: TRBJ2-5; CDR3: ASTAQETQY
V: TRBV20-1; J: TRBJ2-1; CDR3: SASTQGEDEQF
V: TRBV9; J: TRBJ2-1; CDR3: ASSALTGGSYNEQF
V: TRBV11-2; J: TRBJ1-1; CDR3: ASRRGGNTEAF
V: TRBV5-1; J: TRBJ1-1; CDR3: ASSFTGNTEAF
V: TRBV20-1; J: TRBJ1-1; CDR3: SATSPGLRGTEAF
V: TRBV20-1; J: TRBJ2-7; CDR3: SARDPAGGYEQY
V: TRBV20-1; J: TRBJ1-6; CDR3: SASRSYNSPLH
V: TRBV20-1; J: TRBJ1-5; CDR3: SARVEGFGNQPQH
V: TRBV20-1; J: TRBJ2-7; CDR3: SASDRSSYEQY
V: TRBV5-1; J: TRBJ2-1; CDR3: ASSLWGYEQF
V: TRBV27; J: TRBJ1-6; CDR3: ASTSRYNSPLH
V: TRBV7-9; J: TRBJ1-1; CDR3: ASSFLYRQAEAF